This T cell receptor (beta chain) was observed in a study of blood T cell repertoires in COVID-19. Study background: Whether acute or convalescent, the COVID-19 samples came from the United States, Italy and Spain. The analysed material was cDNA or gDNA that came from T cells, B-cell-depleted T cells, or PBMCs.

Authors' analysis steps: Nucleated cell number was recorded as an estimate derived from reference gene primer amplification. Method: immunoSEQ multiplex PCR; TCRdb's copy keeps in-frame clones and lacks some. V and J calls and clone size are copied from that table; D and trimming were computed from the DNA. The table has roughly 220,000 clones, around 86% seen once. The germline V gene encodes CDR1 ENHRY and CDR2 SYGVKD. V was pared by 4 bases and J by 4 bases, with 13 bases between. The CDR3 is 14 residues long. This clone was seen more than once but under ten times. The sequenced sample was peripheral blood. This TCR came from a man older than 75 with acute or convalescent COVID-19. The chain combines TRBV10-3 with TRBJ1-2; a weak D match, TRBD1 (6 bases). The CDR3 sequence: CAISVEGTSYGYTF. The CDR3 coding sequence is TGTGCCATCAGTGTCGAAGGGACATCCTATGGCTACACCTTC.